Listed below are T cell receptor beta chains from one sample, sequenced in a study of blood T cells in healthy people across ages. TCRdb re-called the 5' RACE reads with MiXCR, one entry per CDR3 protein. Among around 1,100,000 distinct CDR3 sequences listed, roughly two fifths were seen once. The source material was blood. These receptors were collected from a man aged 18 to 29 in good health. Both conserved end residues are part of each CDR3. D genes are given only for firm matches. Clone size, where shown, is once, few, many, or a class for clones that have expanded.

d_call,j_call,clone_size,v_call,cdr3_nt,cdr3_aa
TRBD1,TRBJ1-1,.,TRBV3-1,TGTGCCAGCAGCCAAAGTGACAGGGAGGGGAGCACTGAAGCTTTCTTT,CASSQSDREGSTEAFF
.,TRBJ2-1,.,TRBV11-2,TGTGCCAGCAGCTTAGATCTGTATGGTCCCGGTGAGCAGTTCTTC,CASSLDLYGPGEQFF
.,TRBJ2-7,.,TRBV5-1,TGCGCCAGCAGACTGACGTCTACAAGCTCCTACGAGCAGTACTTC,CASRLTSTSSYEQYF
TRBD1,TRBJ1-4,.,TRBV12-5,TGTGCTAGTGGTTTGGCCCCCCAGGGGGCAACTAATGAAAAACTGTTTTTT,CASGLAPQGATNEKLFF
.,TRBJ1-5,few,TRBV4-1,TGCGCCAGCAGCCAAGAAATCGGGAATCAGCCCCAGCATTTT,CASSQEIGNQPQHF
.,TRBJ2-7,few,TRBV30,TGTGCCGCGATGGGCCGTGGACAAGGGGTCACCTACGAGCAGTACTTC,CAAMGRGQGVTYEQYF
TRBD1,TRBJ2-4,.,TRBV3-1,TGTGCCAGCAGCCGCGGACAGGCTGAGCAGTACTTC,CASSRGQAEQYF
.,TRBJ2-7,many,TRBV6-5,TGTGCCAGCAGTCGGAGGGGGAACTTCTACGAGCAGTACTTC,CASSRRGNFYEQYF
TRBD2,TRBJ2-2,few,TRBV13,TGTGCCAGCAGCTTAGCTGGCGGGGGGTACACCGGGGAGCTGTTTTTT,CASSLAGGGYTGELFF
.,TRBJ2-1,.,TRBV2,TGTGCCAGCAGTGATTCCCCGCGCGGCCGCAATGAGCAGTTCTTC,CASSDSPRGRNEQFF
.,TRBJ2-3,.,TRBV6-2/TRBV6-3,TGTGCCAGCAGTACCGGGCCTCCAACAGATACGCAGTATTTT,CASSTGPPTDTQYF
TRBD2,TRBJ2-5,.,TRBV20-1,TGCAGTGCTACGAAGTCTAGCGGGGGGCCAGAGACCCAGTACTTC,CSATKSSGGPETQYF
.,TRBJ2-7,.,TRBV6-5,TGTGCCAGCAGCCGCGACTATAACCAAGAGCCCCAGTACTTC,CASSRDYNQEPQYF
.,TRBJ2-1,.,TRBV18,TGTGCCAGCTCACCCACGAGGGGGTACAATGAGCAGTTCTTC,CASSPTRGYNEQFF
.,TRBJ2-6,once,TRBV6-2/TRBV6-3,TGTGCCAGCATCCCCCAAAAGGGTTCGGGGGCCACCGTCCTGACTTTC,CASIPQKGSGATVLTF
.,TRBJ2-2,.,TRBV10-3,TGTGCCATCACCCCCGATCCGAACACCGGGGAGCTGTTTTTT,CAITPDPNTGELFF
.,TRBJ1-1,.,TRBV12-3/TRBV12-4,TGTGCCAGCACCATTACAGGGTATGGCACTGAAGCTTTCTTT,CASTITGYGTEAFF